This section outlines one T cell receptor (beta chain) sequence together with its context. These data are taken from a study of blood T cell repertoires in COVID-19. Study-wide context: In each case, the material was cDNA or gDNA derived from T cells, B-cell-depleted T cells, or PBMCs.

Assay used: immunoSEQ multiplex PCR; TCRdb lists only in-frame clones, some missing. The sample includes about 250,000 clones, over 80% seen only once; the top ten take roughly 27%. The TCR originated in a man aged 40-55 years with acute or convalescent COVID-19. The sequenced sample consisted of peripheral blood.

This chain's CDR3 is CASSFMGQGIYEQYF. The DNA of the CDR3 is TGTGCCAGCAGCTTTATGGGACAGGGTATCTACGAGCAGTACTTC. This rearrangement joins TRBV5-6 to TRBJ2-7; 9 positions agree with TRBD1. V lost 2 bases to trimming and J lost 3 bases; unmatched junction nucleotides: 6. Germline V gene sequence: CDR1 SGHDT, CDR2 YYEEEE. There are 15 residues in the CDR3.